The clone carrying this T cell receptor beta chain was counted a few times. The ends were cut back, 2 bases at V and 3 bases at J, with 17 bases in the middle. The CDR3 totals 16 residues. Germline loops: CDR1 SEHNR, CDR2 FQNEAQ (reference sequence). TCRdb re-derived calls from the 5' RACE reads in MiXCR, one entry per CDR3 protein. The data hold 1.5 million or so distinct CDR3 sequences, with roughly 35% observed a single time. This specimen comes from a study of identical twins. This receptor was identified in a newborn girl in good health. The gene calls are TRBV7-9 and TRBJ2-7; D unclear. Specimen: cord blood. The CDR3: CASSLLVTYGNYEQYF. The DNA of the CDR3 is TGTGCCAGCAGCTTATTGGTCACGTATGGGAACTACGAGCAGTACTTC.